This T cell receptor (beta chain) was captured in a study of blood T cell repertoires in COVID-19. Study-wide context: Samples representing acute and convalescent COVID-19 were sourced from the United States, Italy and Spain.

Clones were sequenced by immunoSEQ multiplex PCR, and TCRdb holds only the in-frame ones, with some missing. The sample shows 4,000 or so clones, approximately 89% of them seen only once. Germline loops: CDR1 KGHSH, CDR2 LQKENI. The V end was cut by 2 bases, the J end by 8 bases, with 15 bases between. CDR3 length: 15 residues. The receptor comes from a woman between 70 and 85 years old with active COVID-19. The specimen was peripheral blood. This chain connects TRBV18 to TRBJ1-4; TRBD1 might be the D (6 bases). CDR3 sequence reads: CASSPTGRGIEKLFF. The CDR3 nucleotides read TGTGCCAGCTCACCAACGGGCAGGGGTATAGAAAAACTGTTTTTT. Together with reference TRBV18 and TRBJ1-4, the CDR3 gives the full variable domain: NAGVMQNPRHLVRRRGQEARLRCSPMKGHSHVYWYRQLPEEGLKFMVYLQKENIIDESGMPKERFSAEFPKEGPSILRIQQVVRGDSAAYFCASSPTGRGIEKLFFGSGTQLSVL.